Listed here is a single TCR beta chain. This clone was detected once. Which antigen it targets is not known. Compared with germline, one end of the junction differs, possibly owing to a read error. The immunoSEQ Assay, a bias-controlled multiplex PCR, was used to amplify TCRbeta CDR3 regions from genomic DNA. The paper's processing steps were these. The number of nucleated cells in each sample was estimated from the amplification of reference gene primers within the assay. Sequence reads were collapsed and filtered to measure the absolute abundance of every unique TCRbeta CDR3 rearrangement. For each sample, productive Simpson clonality was calculated by taking the square root of Simpson's diversity index across productive rearrangements. Imported from immuneACCESS, the table was reduced by TCRdb to in-frame sequences with V and J called. These copies leave out some clones; in studies compared against another copy, an unresolved V gene accounts for under half, and the cause of the remainder is not known. V, J and clone size reflect that table, while D and trimming were determined from the DNA. Present in this sample are roughly 100,000 clones, around nine tenths of which were seen just once. Under 2.5% of the sample belongs to the ten largest clones.

The germline V gene supplies CDR1 MRHNA and CDR2 SNTAGT. CDR3 length: 14 amino acids, cysteine to phenylalanine. Only the CDR3 region is kept as DNA, spanning 42 bases read in frame from base 1. This record comes from a study of blood T cell repertoires in COVID-19 (dated by TCRdb to the early 2020s). Regarding the research as a whole: The collaborator samples originated in the United States, Italy and Spain and spanned the acute and convalescent phases of COVID-19. The material from the prospective study consisted of cDNA or gDNA derived from T cells, B-cell-depleted T cells, or PBMCs. Deeply sampled blood TCRbeta repertoires from subjects exposed to, actively infected with, or recovered from COVID-19 were included in the dataset. The repertoires were released in a freely available public database intended as a resource for research on the immune response to SARS-CoV-2. Samples were obtained from the ongoing ImmuneRACE study (first 160 participants) and from about 1,300 subjects provided by 6 global collaborators. The sample metadata nearly always contained a de-identified subject ID, COVID-19 status, age in years and sex. Where available, HLA class I and class II types were obtained from metadata supplied by the sample provider rather than from assay-based typing. Broader findings and caveats from the paper: How much clinical and demographic metadata was included differed by source and by participant, and the metadata was provided uncurated.

Whole blood was collected in K2EDTA tubes by collaborating institutions according to the institutions' own protocols. For TCRbeta analysis, collaborators shipped samples in one of three forms: frozen whole blood, isolated PBMCs, or DNA extracted from either of those sample types. This chain is built from TRBV6-4 and TRBJ2-1; 7 of the junction bases match TRBD1. Sequencing was performed on peripheral blood. This clonotype was sampled from a man in his forties or fifties with active COVID-19. The DNA sequence is TGTGCCACCAGTCGACAGGGAGATCTTCATGAGCAGTTCTTC. Protein translation: CATSRQGDLHEQFF.